Listed below are T cell receptor beta chains from one sample, sequenced in a study of cytomegalovirus exposure and HLA in healthy donors. Profiling relied on immunoSEQ multiplex PCR, and the TCRdb table lists in-frame clones only, not all of them. Altogether over 120,000 clones are present, 87% being singletons, with the ten largest covering 4.5%. The sample consisted of PBMCs. The receptors shown here come from a man aged 18 to 35 in good health and CMV-seropositive. Both conserved end residues are part of each CDR3. The D gene is left open where the match is weak. Size is omitted from some rows. Given values are once, few, many or a class for expanded clones.

V gene: TRBV18
J gene: TRBJ1-5
D gene: TRBD1
clone size: .
CDR3 protein: CASSPGGPNQPQHF
CDR3 DNA: TGTGCCAGCTCCCCAGGGGGCCCCAACCAGCCCCAGCATTTT

V gene: TRBV2
J gene: TRBJ2-7
D gene: .
clone size: .
CDR3 protein: CASSERRWDEQYF
CDR3 DNA: TGTGCCAGCAGTGAAAGGAGGTGGGACGAGCAGTACTTC

V gene: TRBV11-2
J gene: TRBJ2-1
D gene: .
clone size: .
CDR3 protein: CASSSGYNEQFF
CDR3 DNA: TGTGCCAGCAGCTCCGGCTACAATGAGCAGTTCTTC

V gene: TRBV2
J gene: TRBJ1-1
D gene: TRBD1
clone size: once
CDR3 protein: CASRKQGAWNEAFF
CDR3 DNA: TGTGCCAGCAGAAAACAGGGGGCCTGGAATGAAGCTTTCTTT

V gene: TRBV7-9
J gene: TRBJ2-5
D gene: TRBD2
clone size: .
CDR3 protein: CASSLAGGKETQYF
CDR3 DNA: TGTGCCAGCAGCCTAGCGGGGGGGAAAGAGACCCAGTACTTC

V gene: TRBV28
J gene: TRBJ2-6
D gene: .
clone size: once
CDR3 protein: CASNPQGNGANVLTF
CDR3 DNA: TGTGCCAGCAATCCTCAGGGGAATGGGGCCAACGTCCTGACTTTC

V gene: TRBV18
J gene: TRBJ2-7
D gene: TRBD1
clone size: .
CDR3 protein: CASSLGGQGWNEQYF
CDR3 DNA: TGTGCCAGCTCCCTAGGGGGACAGGGCTGGAACGAGCAGTACTTC

V gene: TRBV11-1
J gene: TRBJ1-1
D gene: .
clone size: .
CDR3 protein: CASSAVTSNTEAFF
CDR3 DNA: TGTGCCAGCAGCGCCGTTACTTCTAACACTGAAGCTTTCTTT

V gene: TRBV9
J gene: TRBJ1-1
D gene: .
clone size: .
CDR3 protein: CASSAHAGIPAEAFF
CDR3 DNA: TGTGCCAGCAGCGCCCACGCCGGGATCCCCGCTGAAGCTTTCTTT

V gene: TRBV11-3
J gene: TRBJ1-1
D gene: TRBD1
clone size: .
CDR3 protein: CASGRTGTEAFF
CDR3 DNA: TGTGCCAGCGGTAGGACAGGGACTGAAGCTTTCTTT

V gene: TRBV5-4
J gene: TRBJ1-1
D gene: .
clone size: .
CDR3 protein: CASSLFAETRPEAFF
CDR3 DNA: TGTGCCAGCAGCTTGTTCGCGGAAACGAGGCCTGAAGCTTTCTTT

V gene: TRBV5-1
J gene: TRBJ2-7
D gene: .
clone size: .
CDR3 protein: CASSLSGIYEQYF
CDR3 DNA: TGCGCCAGCAGCTTGTCAGGGATCTACGAGCAGTACTTC

V gene: TRBV7-7
J gene: TRBJ2-6
D gene: TRBD1
clone size: .
CDR3 protein: CASSPRQGADGANVLTF
CDR3 DNA: TGTGCTAGCAGCCCCCGTCAGGGGGCGGATGGGGCCAACGTCCTGACTTTC

V gene: TRBV6-5
J gene: TRBJ1-1
D gene: .
clone size: .
CDR3 protein: CASSYEEDTEAFF
CDR3 DNA: TGTGCCAGCAGTTACGAGGAAGACACTGAAGCTTTCTTT

V gene: TRBV6-5
J gene: TRBJ2-7
D gene: .
clone size: .
CDR3 protein: CASSSDDSMTYEQYF
CDR3 DNA: TGTGCCAGCAGTTCCGATGACAGCATGACCTACGAGCAGTACTTC

V gene: TRBV28
J gene: TRBJ1-2
D gene: .
clone size: few
CDR3 protein: CASSVDSPYGYTF
CDR3 DNA: TGTGCCAGCAGTGTGGACAGCCCCTATGGCTACACCTTC

V gene: TRBV28
J gene: TRBJ2-7
D gene: TRBD1
clone size: .
CDR3 protein: CASRAGTGGAEQYF
CDR3 DNA: TGTGCCAGCAGGGCCGGGACAGGGGGGGCCGAGCAGTACTTC

V gene: TRBV5-1
J gene: TRBJ2-7
D gene: .
clone size: .
CDR3 protein: CASREWVLERTPSYEQYF
CDR3 DNA: TGCGCCAGCCGGGAATGGGTCCTCGAACGAACACCTTCCTACGAGCAGTACTTC

V gene: TRBV18
J gene: TRBJ2-7
D gene: .
clone size: .
CDR3 protein: CASSPKRGTYEQYF
CDR3 DNA: TGTGCCAGCTCACCAAAACGGGGGACCTACGAGCAGTACTTC